The clone carrying this T cell receptor beta chain was observed a handful of times. This entry comes from a study of identical twins. The V gene end was trimmed by 5 bases and the J gene end by 2 bases; junction bases not matched to a gene: 8. Per the germline V gene, CDR1 is SEHNR and CDR2 is FQNEAQ (reference sequence). The CDR3 runs to 17 residues. TCRdb re-called the 5' RACE reads through MiXCR, storing one row per CDR3 protein. The sample lists 1.5 million to 2 million distinct CDR3 sequences; 32% were seen once. The chain joins TRBV7-9 to TRBJ2-3; 12 bases are shared with TRBD2. The TCR originated in a newborn girl in good health. The sample was cord blood. The CDR3 nucleotides are TGTGCCAGCAGCCCTAGCGGGAGGGACCATCCCACAGATACGCAGTATTTT. Translating it yields CASSPSGRDHPTDTQYF.